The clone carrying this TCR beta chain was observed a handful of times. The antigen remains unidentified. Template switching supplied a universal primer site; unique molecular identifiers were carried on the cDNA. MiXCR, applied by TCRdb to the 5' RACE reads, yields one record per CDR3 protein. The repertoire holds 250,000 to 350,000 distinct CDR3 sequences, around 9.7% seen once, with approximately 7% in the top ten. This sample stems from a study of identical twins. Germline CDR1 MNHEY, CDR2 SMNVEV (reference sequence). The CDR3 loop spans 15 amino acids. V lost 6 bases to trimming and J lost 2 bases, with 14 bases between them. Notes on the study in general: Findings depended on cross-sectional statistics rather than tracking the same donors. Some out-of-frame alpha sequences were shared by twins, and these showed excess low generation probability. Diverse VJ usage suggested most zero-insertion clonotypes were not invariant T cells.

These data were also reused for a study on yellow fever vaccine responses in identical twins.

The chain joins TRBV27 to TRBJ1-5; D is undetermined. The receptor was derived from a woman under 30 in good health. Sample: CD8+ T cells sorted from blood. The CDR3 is CASSLLGGRNQPQHF. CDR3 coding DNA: TGTGCCAGCAGCCTCCTAGGCGGCCGCAATCAGCCCCAGCATTTT.